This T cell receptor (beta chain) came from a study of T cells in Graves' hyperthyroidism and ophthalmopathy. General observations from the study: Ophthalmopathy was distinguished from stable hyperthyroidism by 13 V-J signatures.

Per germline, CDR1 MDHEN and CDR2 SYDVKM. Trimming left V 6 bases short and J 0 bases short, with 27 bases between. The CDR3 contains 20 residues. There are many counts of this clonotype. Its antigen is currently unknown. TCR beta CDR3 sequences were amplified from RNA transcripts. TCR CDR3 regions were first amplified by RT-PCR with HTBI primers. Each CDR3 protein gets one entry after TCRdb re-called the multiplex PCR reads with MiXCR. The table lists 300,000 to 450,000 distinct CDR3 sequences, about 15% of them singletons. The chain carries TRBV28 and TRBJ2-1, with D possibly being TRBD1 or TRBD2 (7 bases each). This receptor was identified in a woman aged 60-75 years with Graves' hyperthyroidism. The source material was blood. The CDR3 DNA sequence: TGTGCCAGCAGCCCGGGGGGAGGGAGATGGAGGGGGCGCTCCTACAATGAGCAGTTCTTC. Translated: CASSPGGGRWRGRSYNEQFF.